These 12 T cell receptor beta chains were sequenced from one sample in a study of beta chain features in type 1 diabetes. Reverse transcription of all isolated RNA meant that expressed TCRB transcripts were sequenced. Method: immunoSEQ multiplex PCR; TCRdb's copy keeps in-frame clones and lacks some. The sample includes 310,000 or so clones, roughly 8% of them seen just once. Sequenced material: central memory CD4+ T cells from blood. Receptors were obtained from a woman aged 18-35 years in good health.

The chain links TRBV23-1 to TRBJ1-1; 7 bases agree with TRBD1. TRBV23-1 is reported as an ORF; its role is uncertain. The CDR3 spans 14 residues. The trim removed 7 bases at V and 2 bases at J, leaving 7 bases unmatched. CDR3 loop: CASNARDRNTEAFF. Written as DNA, the CDR3 is TGCGCCAGCAACGCCCGGGACAGAAACACTGAAGCTTTCTTT.

The rearrangement links TRBV6-5 to TRBJ2-3, with TRBD1 matching over 8 bases. V shed 10 bases, J shed 0 bases, and the junction held 6 bases outside the gene matches. From germline, CDR1 is MNHEY and CDR2 SVGAGI. This CDR3 is 14 amino acids long. The CDR3: CATRRTGSTDTQYF. The CDR3 DNA is TGTGCCACGAGGAGGACAGGGAGCACAGATACGCAGTATTTT.

The chain joins TRBV21-1 to TRBJ1-5; the table names TRBD1, a call not compared with the DNA. TRBV21-1 is designated a pseudogene. CDR3 length: 17 residues. CDR3 loop: CASSNIGTGKNDQPQHF. The CDR3 DNA reads TGTGCCAGCAGCAACATTGGGACAGGGAAAAACGATCAGCCCCAGCATTTT.

In DNA form, the CDR3 reads TGTGCCAGCAGCTTAGGGACAGGGACCTACAATGAGCAGTTCTTC. Translated, it gives CASSLGTGTYNEQFF. J is TRBJ2-1 and V is TRBV7-6; 8 bases agree with TRBD1. Germline CDR1 SGHVS, CDR2 FNYEAQ. The junction had 1 base not matched to a gene; V was cut back by 1 base and J by 2 bases. The CDR3 has 15 amino acids.

This clone has more than one count but fewer than ten. The CDR3 DNA follows: TGTGCCAGCCTTGCCCGGGACAGGGAACACGAGCAGTACTTC. Protein: CASLARDREHEQYF. V is TRBV6-6 and J is TRBJ2-7; 9 bases match TRBD1. V lost 8 bases, J lost 5 bases, and 10 bases stayed unmatched. This CDR3 spans 14 amino acids. CDR1 and CDR2 from the germline V gene are MNHNY and SVGAGI (reference sequence).

The table lists this clone with a few counts. The CDR3 sequence: CASSQDGGGEQYF. The CDR3 DNA reads TGTGCCAGCAGCCAAGACGGAGGAGGCGAGCAGTACTTC. This chain uses TRBV14 with TRBJ2-7; a weak D match, TRBD2 (5 bases). The CDR3 extends over 13 amino acids. Per the germline V gene, CDR1 is SGHDN and CDR2 is FVKESK. V was cut by 0 bases and J by 6 bases, with 9 bases left in between.

This clone occurred a few times. This rearrangement joins TRBV4-3 to TRBJ2-2; D is uncertain. The CDR3 runs 15 residues. Germline loops: CDR1 LGHNA, CDR2 YSLEER. Trimming took off 1 base at V and 6 bases at J, with 12 bases between the two ends. CDR3 region: CASSQAQRPAGELFF. As DNA, the CDR3 is TGCGCCAGCAGCCAAGCCCAGCGCCCTGCCGGGGAGCTGTTTTTT.

This clone was counted only a few times. The chain joins TRBV6-6 to TRBJ1-2; 7 nucleotides agree with TRBD1. This CDR3 contains 13 residues. V lost 7 bases to trimming and J lost 4 bases; unmatched junction nucleotides: 6. Germline CDR1 MNHNY, CDR2 SVGAGI (reference sequence). This CDR3 reads CASTQDRVYGYTF. The DNA of the CDR3 is TGTGCCAGCACCCAAGACAGGGTCTATGGCTACACCTTC.

This clone appeared a few times. V gene TRBV25-1 combines with J gene TRBJ2-2, with D tentatively TRBD1 or TRBD2 (5 bases each). The length of the CDR3 is 13 residues. The V gene lost 4 bases and the J gene lost 8 bases, with 11 bases spanning the gap. Germline V gives CDR1 MGHDK, CDR2 SYGVNS. The CDR3: CASSAREGGELFF. CDR3 bases: TGTGCCAGCAGTGCTCGTGAGGGGGGGGAGCTGTTTTTT. Drawing the rest from reference TRBV25-1 and TRBJ2-2, the complete variable domain is EADIYQTPRYLVIGTGKKITLECSQTMGHDKMYWYQQDPGMELHLIHYSYGVNSTEKGDLSSESTVSRIRTEHFPLTLESARPSHTSQYLCASSAREGGELFFGEGSRLTVL.

This chain links TRBV6-6 with TRBJ2-1, with 7 bases fitting TRBD1. V was clipped by 2 bases and J by 7 bases; unmatched bases: 5. CDR1 is MNHNY and CDR2 is SVGAGI in the germline V gene (reference sequence). The CDR3 length is 14 residues. This CDR3 is CASSYIQQGNEQFF. In nucleotides, the CDR3 is TGTGCCAGCAGTTACATCCAACAGGGGAATGAGCAGTTCTTC.

The V call is TRBV7-2, the J call TRBJ2-1; D not resolved. CDR1 SGHTA and CDR2 FQGNSA come from the germline V gene. Trimming cost V 1 base and J 9 bases, with 13 bases left between them. The CDR3 is made up of 14 amino acids. The CDR3 DNA is TGTGCCAGCAGCTTAGAGACGCTTAGCAGTGAGCAGTTCTTC. Translation gives CASSLETLSSEQFF.

This rearrangement joins TRBV11-2 to TRBJ2-1; the match to TRBD2 covers 9 bases. There are 15 residues in the CDR3. The V gene's germline CDR1 is SGHAT and CDR2 FQNNGV. The ends lost 0 bases at V and 5 bases at J; junction bases unmatched: 2. The CDR3 protein is CASSLDAGGHNEQFF. The DNA of the CDR3 is TGTGCCAGCAGCTTAGATGCGGGAGGGCACAATGAGCAGTTCTTC.